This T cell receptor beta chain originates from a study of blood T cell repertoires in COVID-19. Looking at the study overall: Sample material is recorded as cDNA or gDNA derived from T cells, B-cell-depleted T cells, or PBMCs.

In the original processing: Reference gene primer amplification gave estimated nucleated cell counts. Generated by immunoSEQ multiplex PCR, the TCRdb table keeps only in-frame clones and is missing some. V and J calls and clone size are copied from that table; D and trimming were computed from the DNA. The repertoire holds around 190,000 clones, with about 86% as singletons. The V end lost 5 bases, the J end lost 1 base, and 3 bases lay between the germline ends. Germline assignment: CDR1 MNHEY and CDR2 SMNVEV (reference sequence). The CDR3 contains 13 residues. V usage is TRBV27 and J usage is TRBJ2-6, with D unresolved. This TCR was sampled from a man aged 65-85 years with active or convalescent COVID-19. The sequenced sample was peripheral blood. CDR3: CASSRSGANVLTF. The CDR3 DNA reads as TGTGCCAGCAGTCGTTCTGGGGCCAACGTCCTGACTTTC.